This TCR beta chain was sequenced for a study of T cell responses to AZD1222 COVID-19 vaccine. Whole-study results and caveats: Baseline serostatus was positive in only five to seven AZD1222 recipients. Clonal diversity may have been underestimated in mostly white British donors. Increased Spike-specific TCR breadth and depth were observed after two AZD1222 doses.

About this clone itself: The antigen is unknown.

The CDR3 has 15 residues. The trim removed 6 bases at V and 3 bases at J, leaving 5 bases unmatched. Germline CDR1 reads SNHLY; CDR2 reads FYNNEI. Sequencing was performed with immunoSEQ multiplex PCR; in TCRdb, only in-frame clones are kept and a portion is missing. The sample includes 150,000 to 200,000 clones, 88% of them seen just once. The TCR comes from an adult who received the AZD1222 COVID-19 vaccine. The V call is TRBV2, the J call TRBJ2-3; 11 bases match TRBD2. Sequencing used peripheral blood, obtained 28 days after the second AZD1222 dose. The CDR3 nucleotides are TGTGCCAGCAGCTCGACTAGCGGGAAGACAGATACGCAGTATTTT. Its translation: CASSSTSGKTDTQYF.